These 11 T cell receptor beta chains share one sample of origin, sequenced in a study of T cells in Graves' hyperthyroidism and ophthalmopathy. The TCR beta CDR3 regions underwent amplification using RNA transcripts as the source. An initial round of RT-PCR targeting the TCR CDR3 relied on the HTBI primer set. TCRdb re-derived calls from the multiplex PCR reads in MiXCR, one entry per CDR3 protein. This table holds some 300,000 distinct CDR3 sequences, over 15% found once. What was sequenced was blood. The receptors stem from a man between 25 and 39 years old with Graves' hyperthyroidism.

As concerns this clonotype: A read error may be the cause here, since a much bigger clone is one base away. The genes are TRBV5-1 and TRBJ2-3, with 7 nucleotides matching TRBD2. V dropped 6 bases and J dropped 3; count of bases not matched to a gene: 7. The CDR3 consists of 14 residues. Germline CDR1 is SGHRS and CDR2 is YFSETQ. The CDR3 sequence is CASNRDGGTDTQYF. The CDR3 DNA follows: TGCGCCAGCAATCGGGACGGGGGGACAGATACGCAGTATTTT.

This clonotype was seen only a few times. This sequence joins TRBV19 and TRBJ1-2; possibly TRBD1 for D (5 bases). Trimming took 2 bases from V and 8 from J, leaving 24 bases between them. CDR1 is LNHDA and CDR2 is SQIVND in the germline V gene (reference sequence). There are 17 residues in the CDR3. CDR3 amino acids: CASSISNRGTALGGYTF. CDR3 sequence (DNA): TGTGCCAGTAGTATATCTAATCGGGGCACGGCGTTAGGGGGCTACACCTTC.

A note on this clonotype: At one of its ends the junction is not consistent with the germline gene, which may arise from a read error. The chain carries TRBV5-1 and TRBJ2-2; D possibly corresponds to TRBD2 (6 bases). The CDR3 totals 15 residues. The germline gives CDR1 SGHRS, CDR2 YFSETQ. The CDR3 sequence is CASSLDKLNTGGLFF. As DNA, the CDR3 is TGCGCCAGCAGCTTGGATAAGCTGAACACCGGGGGGCTGTTTTTT. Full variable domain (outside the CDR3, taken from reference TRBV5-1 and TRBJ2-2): KAGVTQTPRYLIKTRGQQVTLSCSPISGHRSVSWYQQTPGQGLQFLFEYFSETQRNKGNFPGRFSGRQFSNSRSEMNVSTLELGDSALYLCASSLDKLNTGGLFFGEGSRLTVL.

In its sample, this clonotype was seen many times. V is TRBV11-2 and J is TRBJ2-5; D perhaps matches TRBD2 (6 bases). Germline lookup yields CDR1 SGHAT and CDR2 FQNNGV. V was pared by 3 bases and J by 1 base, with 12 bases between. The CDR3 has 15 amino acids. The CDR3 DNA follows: TGTGCCAGCAGCTTGGGAGGTTTTACCCAAGAGACCCAGTACTTC. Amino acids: CASSLGGFTQETQYF.

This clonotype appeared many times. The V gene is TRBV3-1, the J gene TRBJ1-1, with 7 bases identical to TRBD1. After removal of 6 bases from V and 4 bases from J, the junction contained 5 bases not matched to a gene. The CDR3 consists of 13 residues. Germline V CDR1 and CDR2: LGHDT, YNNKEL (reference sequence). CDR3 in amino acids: CASSPGGATEAFF. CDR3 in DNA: TGTGCCAGCAGTCCAGGGGGGGCCACTGAAGCTTTCTTT.

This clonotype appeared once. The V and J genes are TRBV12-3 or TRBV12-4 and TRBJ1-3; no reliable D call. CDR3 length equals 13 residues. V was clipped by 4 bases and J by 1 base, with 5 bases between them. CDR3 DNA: TGTGCCAGCAGTTATTTATCTGGAAACACCATATATTTT. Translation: CASSYLSGNTIYF.

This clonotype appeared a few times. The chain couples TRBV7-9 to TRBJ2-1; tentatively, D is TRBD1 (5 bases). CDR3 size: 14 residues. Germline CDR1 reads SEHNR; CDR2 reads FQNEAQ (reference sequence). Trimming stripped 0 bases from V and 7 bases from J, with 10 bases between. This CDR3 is CASSLALQGNEQFF. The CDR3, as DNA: TGTGCCAGCAGCTTAGCGTTGCAGGGTAATGAGCAGTTCTTC.

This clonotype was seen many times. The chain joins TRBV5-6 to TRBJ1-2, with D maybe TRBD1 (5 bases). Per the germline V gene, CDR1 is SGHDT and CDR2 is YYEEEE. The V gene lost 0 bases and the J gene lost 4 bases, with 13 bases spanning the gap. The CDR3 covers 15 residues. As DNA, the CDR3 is TGTGCCAGCAGCTTGGGACGGACATCGTCCTATGGCTACACCTTC. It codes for CASSLGRTSSYGYTF. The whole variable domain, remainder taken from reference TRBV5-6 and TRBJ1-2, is DAGVTQSPTHLIKTRGQQVTLRCSPKSGHDTVSWYQQALGQGPQFIFQYYEEEERQRGNFPDRFSGHQFPNYSSELNVNALLLGDSALYLCASSLGRTSSYGYTFGSGTRLTVV.

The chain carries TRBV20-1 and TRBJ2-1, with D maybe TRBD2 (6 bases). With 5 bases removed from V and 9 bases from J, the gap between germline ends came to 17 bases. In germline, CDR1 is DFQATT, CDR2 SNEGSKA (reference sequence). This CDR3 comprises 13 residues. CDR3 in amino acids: CSAGGGWGGEQFF. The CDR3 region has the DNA TGCAGTGCTGGGGGAGGCTGGGGTGGTGAGCAGTTCTTC.

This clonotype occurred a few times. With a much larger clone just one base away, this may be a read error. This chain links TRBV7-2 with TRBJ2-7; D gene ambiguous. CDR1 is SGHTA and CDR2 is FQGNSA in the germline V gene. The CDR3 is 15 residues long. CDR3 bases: TGTGCCAGCGGCTTAGGAGCAGCCGGGTACTACGAGCAGTACTTC. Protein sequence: CASGLGAAGYYEQYF.

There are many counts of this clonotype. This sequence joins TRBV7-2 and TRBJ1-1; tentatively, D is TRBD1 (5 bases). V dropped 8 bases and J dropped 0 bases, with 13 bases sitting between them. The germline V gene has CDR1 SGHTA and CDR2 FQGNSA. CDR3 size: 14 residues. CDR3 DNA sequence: TGTGCCAGCCTTTTGAGGGGAGTGAACACTGAAGCTTTCTTT. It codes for CASLLRGVNTEAFF.